The 13 T cell receptor beta chains given below trace back to one sample, sequenced in a study of blood T cell repertoires in COVID-19. Profiled with immunoSEQ multiplex PCR; TCRdb holds only in-frame clones, not every one. The data hold roughly 100,000 clones, with about 89% observed a single time. Source material: peripheral blood. Receptors were obtained from a human donor in a cohort sampled during active COVID-19.

The gene calls are TRBV27 and TRBJ2-2; a possible D gene is TRBD2 (6 bases). Trimming pared 1 base from V and 2 bases from J, leaving 20 bases between. The CDR3 sequence is 19 residues long. Germline assignment: CDR1 MNHEY and CDR2 SMNVEV (reference sequence). The CDR3 loop is CASSLYNPGLRLNTGELFF. The CDR3 nucleotides are TGTGCCAGCAGTTTATACAACCCGGGACTCCGACTAAACACCGGGGAGCTGTTTTTT.

The rearrangement uses TRBV5-1 and TRBJ2-7, with 8 bases identical to TRBD1. This CDR3 is 14 amino acids long. Germline trimming cut 3 bases from V and 5 bases from J; bases unmatched to any gene: 7. The germline CDR1 and CDR2 sequences are SGHRS and YFSETQ. The CDR3 coding sequence is TGCGCCAGCAGCTCCAGGGGGCTCAGGGACGAGCAGTACTTC. Translation: CASSSRGLRDEQYF.

This chain links TRBV6-7 with TRBJ2-1, with TRBD2 identical over 14 bases. TRBV6-7 is filed as an ORF, its function uncertain. The junction had 10 bases not matched to a gene; V was cut back by 6 bases and J by 0 bases. This CDR3 region has 19 residues. The CDR3 nucleotides are TGTGCCAGCAGATGGACTAGCGGGAGGAATAAGAGCTCCTACAATGAGCAGTTCTTC. Translated: CASRWTSGRNKSSYNEQFF.

The J gene is TRBJ2-3, the V gene TRBV4-2, with D maybe TRBD2 (6 bases). The CDR3 is made up of 17 amino acids. Trimming shortened V by 8 bases and J by 0 bases, and 21 bases separated the two germline ends. Germline CDR1 and CDR2: LGHNA and YNFKEQ. Here the CDR3 DNA reads TGTGCCAGCGGCCCGAAGGGAGCGGGCCCTAGCACAGATACGCAGTATTTT. Its protein is CASGPKGAGPSTDTQYF.

The chain employs TRBV19 and TRBJ2-7; 10 bases match TRBD2. This CDR3 has 14 residues. The V gene end was trimmed by 4 bases and the J gene end by 5 bases; junction bases not matched to a gene: 5. Germline V gene data show CDR1 as LNHDA and CDR2 as SQIVND (reference sequence). The CDR3 is CASSNWLAGDEQYF. The CDR3 coding sequence is TGTGCCAGTAGTAATTGGCTAGCGGGAGACGAGCAGTACTTC.

The chain links TRBV10-3 to TRBJ2-7; D is unresolved. This CDR3 has 11 residues. The ends were cut back, 5 bases at V and 5 bases at J, with 7 bases in the middle. Germline V CDR1 and CDR2: ENHRY, SYGVKD. CDR3 amino acids: CAISRGDEQYF. The DNA for the CDR3 is TGTGCCATCAGTAGAGGCGACGAGCAGTACTTC.

The gene calls are TRBV19 and TRBJ1-1; the match to TRBD1 covers 9 bases. Germline V lookup: CDR1 LNHDA, CDR2 SQIVND (reference sequence). Trimming removed 7 bases from V and 0 bases from J; junction bases left unmatched: 6. This CDR3 contains 15 residues. CDR3 nucleotides: TGTGCCAGTACCATAGGGGACAGGGTGAACACTGAAGCTTTCTTT. Its protein product is CASTIGDRVNTEAFF.

The chain couples TRBV2 to TRBJ2-7, with D possibly being TRBD1 (6 bases). Germline V lookup: CDR1 SNHLY, CDR2 FYNNEI. The V and J ends lost 4 bases and 2 bases respectively, with 12 bases between them. The CDR3 is made up of 14 amino acids. Written as DNA, the CDR3 is TGTGCCAGCAGTGCTGGCAGGGGAGCCTACGAGCAGTACTTC. Translating it yields CASSAGRGAYEQYF.

This chain joins TRBV4-2 and TRBJ2-5, with 9 nucleotides matching TRBD1. Germline values: CDR1 LGHNA, CDR2 YNFKEQ. V lost 4 bases and J lost 3; bases outside the gene matches: 12. CDR3 length: 17 residues. The CDR3 protein is CASSLSPAGQGKETQYF. The DNA for the CDR3 is TGTGCCAGCAGCCTTTCCCCGGCGGGACAGGGTAAAGAGACCCAGTACTTC.

V and J are TRBV5-6 and TRBJ2-2, with no clear D. V was cut by 3 bases and J by 6 bases, with 12 bases left in between. The CDR3 has 14 residues. Looked up from germline, CDR1 is SGHDT and CDR2 is YYEEEE. CDR3 bases: TGTGCCAGCAGCTCCCGCTCGGTCGCCGGGGAGCTGTTTTTT. It yields the protein CASSSRSVAGELFF.

The J gene is TRBJ2-1, the V gene TRBV6-4; 7 bases are shared with TRBD2. V lost 3 bases, J lost 5 bases, and 7 bases stayed unmatched. From germline, CDR1 is MRHNA and CDR2 SNTAGT. The CDR3 is made up of 15 amino acids. The CDR3 loop reads CASSEASGTHNEQFF. CDR3 DNA: TGTGCCAGCAGTGAAGCAAGCGGGACCCACAATGAGCAGTTCTTC.

This chain uses TRBV5-1 with TRBJ2-3; tentative D call: TRBD2 (5 bases). V was cut by 3 bases and J by 3 bases, with 11 bases left in between. The CDR3 has 14 amino acids. Germline CDR1 reads SGHRS; CDR2 reads YFSETQ. The CDR3, as DNA: TGCGCCAGCAGCTCAGGTTGGAGGACAGATACGCAGTATTTT. It is translated as CASSSGWRTDTQYF.

The chain carries TRBV5-1 and TRBJ2-5; 9 bases are shared with TRBD1. Trimming cost V 3 bases and J 5 bases; bases outside gene matches: 11. The CDR3 runs to 16 residues. The germline V gene has CDR1 SGHRS and CDR2 YFSETQ. Here the CDR3 reads CASSSGTGIVWETQYF. The CDR3, as DNA: TGCGCCAGCAGCTCGGGGACAGGGATCGTATGGGAGACCCAGTACTTC.